The 8 T cell receptor beta chains in this list originate from one sample, sequenced in a study of cytotoxic CD8 clonotypes in ibrutinib-treated CLL. Sequencing used immunoSEQ multiplex PCR; TCRdb keeps in-frame clones, though not all of them. The sample has 55,000 to 60,000 clones, 50% to 70% seen once. The sample in question was PBMCs, obtained at disease progression, from a patient treated with ibrutinib. These receptors originate from a human donor with chronic lymphocytic leukemia.

This chain links TRBV13 with TRBJ2-7, with 8 bases aligning to TRBD2. After removal of 6 bases from V and 2 bases from J, the junction contained 12 bases not matched to a gene. Per germline, CDR1 PRHDT and CDR2 FYEKMQ (reference sequence). The CDR3 sequence is 16 residues long. CDR3 in amino acids: CASRPSSSGRAYEQYF. CDR3 coding DNA: TGTGCCAGCAGGCCTTCCTCTAGCGGGCGGGCCTACGAGCAGTACTTC.

The rearrangement joins TRBV7-2 to TRBJ2-1; TRBD2 might be the D (5 bases). The germline gives CDR1 SGHTA, CDR2 FQGNSA. The CDR3 consists of 16 residues. The germline V and J ends were trimmed by 0 bases and 9 bases, with 18 bases remaining between them. CDR3 amino acids: CASSLADGVNGLEQFF. The CDR3 nucleotides are TGTGCCAGCAGCTTAGCTGACGGGGTAAATGGGCTTGAGCAGTTCTTC.

This clone has a handful of counts. The chain links TRBV15 to TRBJ2-1; 8 bases agree with TRBD2. With V trimmed by 4 bases and J by 9 bases, 2 bases remained unmatched. Germline V gene lookup returns CDR1 LNHNV and CDR2 YYDKDF (reference sequence). The CDR3 totals 12 residues. CDR3 nucleotides: TGTGCCACCAGCAATAGCGGGGTTGAGCAGTTCTTC. Its protein product is CATSNSGVEQFF.

The gene calls are TRBV30 and TRBJ1-2; no firm D call. The germline V gene has CDR1 GTSNPN and CDR2 SVGIG (reference sequence). The CDR3 length is 15 residues. The germline V and J ends were trimmed by 3 bases and 4 bases, with 18 bases remaining between them. In DNA form, the CDR3 reads TGTGCCTGGAGCCTCGGCGGCCTTTCGCCCTATGGCTACACCTTC. Translation gives CAWSLGGLSPYGYTF.

The rearrangement uses TRBV6-1 and TRBJ2-7; D is undetermined. The ends were cut back, 4 bases at V and 4 bases at J, with 5 bases in the middle. Germline V CDR1 and CDR2: MNHNS, SASEGT. The CDR3 consists of 11 residues. The CDR3: CASSVGYEQYF. CDR3 nucleotides: TGTGCCAGCAGTGTGGGGTACGAGCAGTACTTC.

The J gene is TRBJ2-7, the V gene TRBV18, with 8 bases aligning to TRBD1. The CDR3 covers 14 residues. V dropped 3 bases and J dropped 3; count of bases not matched to a gene: 4. The germline V gene encodes CDR1 KGHSH and CDR2 LQKENI. CDR3 region: CASSPGGQDYEQYF. Here the CDR3 DNA reads TGTGCCAGCTCACCCGGGGGACAGGACTACGAGCAGTACTTC.

This clone occurred many times. The V gene is TRBV10-1, the J gene TRBJ2-2; D perhaps matches TRBD1 (6 bases). Germline V lookup: CDR1 WNHNN, CDR2 SYGVQD (reference sequence). V was cut by 10 bases and J by 1 base, with 19 bases left in between. This CDR3 is built from 16 residues. The CDR3 nucleotides are TGCGCCAACAAAAGGACAGCCTTTGTGAACACCGGGGAGCTGTTTTTT. Protein: CANKRTAFVNTGELFF.

The CDR3 bases are TGTGCCAGCACGAGTAGCTCCTACGAGCAGTACTTC. Amino acids: CASTSSSYEQYF. This chain uses TRBV7-8 with TRBJ2-7; D ambiguous. Trimming removed 7 bases at V and 0 bases at J, with 7 bases between. This CDR3 region has 12 residues. Germline CDR1 is SGHVS and CDR2 is FQNEAQ.